This record covers a single TCR beta chain. Libraries were prepared by immunoSEQ multiplex PCR; TCRdb keeps only in-frame clonotypes and omits some of them. Seen here are about 130,000 clones, roughly 90% observed once, and the top ten hold around 5.8%. The source of the sample is a study of control samples from healthy donors and cancer patients. This CDR3 has 16 amino acids. CDR1 and CDR2 (germline): LGHNA, YNFKEQ. The ends lost 0 bases at V and 8 bases at J; junction bases unmatched: 11. Sequenced input: blood. The sequence was obtained from a young man in good health. The rearrangement uses TRBV4-2 and TRBJ1-2; 8 bases map to TRBD1. The CDR3 DNA reads as TGTGCCAGCAGCCAAGATCTGTCAGGGGGCGCCCGGGGCTACACCTTC. The encoded protein is CASSQDLSGGARGYTF.